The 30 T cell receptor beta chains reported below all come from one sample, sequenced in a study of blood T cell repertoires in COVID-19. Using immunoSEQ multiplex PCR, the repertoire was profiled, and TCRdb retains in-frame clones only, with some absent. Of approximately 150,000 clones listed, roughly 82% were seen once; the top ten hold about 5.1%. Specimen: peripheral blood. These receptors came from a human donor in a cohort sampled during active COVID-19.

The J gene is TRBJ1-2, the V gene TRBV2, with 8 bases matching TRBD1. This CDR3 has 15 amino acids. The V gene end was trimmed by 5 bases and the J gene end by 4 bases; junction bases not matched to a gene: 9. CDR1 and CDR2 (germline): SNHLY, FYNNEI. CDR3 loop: CASSIQGGALYGYTF. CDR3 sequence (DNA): TGTGCCAGCAGTATACAGGGGGGTGCCCTCTATGGCTACACCTTC.

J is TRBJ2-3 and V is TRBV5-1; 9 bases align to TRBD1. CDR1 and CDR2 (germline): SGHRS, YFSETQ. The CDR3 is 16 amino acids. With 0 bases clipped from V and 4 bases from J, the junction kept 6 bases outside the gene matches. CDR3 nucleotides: TGCGCCAGCAGCTTGGTGACAGGGGGTGATTCAGATACGCAGTATTTT. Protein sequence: CASSLVTGGDSDTQYF.

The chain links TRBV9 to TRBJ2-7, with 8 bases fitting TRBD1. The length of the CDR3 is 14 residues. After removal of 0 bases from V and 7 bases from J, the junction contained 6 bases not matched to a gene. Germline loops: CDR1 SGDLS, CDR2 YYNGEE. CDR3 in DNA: TGTGCCAGCAGCGTAGATCTTACAGGGGGTGAGCAGTACTTC. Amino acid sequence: CASSVDLTGGEQYF.

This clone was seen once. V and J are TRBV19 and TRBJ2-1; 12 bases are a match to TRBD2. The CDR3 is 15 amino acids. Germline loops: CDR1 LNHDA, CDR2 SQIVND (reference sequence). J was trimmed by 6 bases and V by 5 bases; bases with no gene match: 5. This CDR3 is CASSSASGRGNEQFF. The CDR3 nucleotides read TGTGCCAGTAGTTCGGCTAGCGGGAGGGGCAATGAGCAGTTCTTC.

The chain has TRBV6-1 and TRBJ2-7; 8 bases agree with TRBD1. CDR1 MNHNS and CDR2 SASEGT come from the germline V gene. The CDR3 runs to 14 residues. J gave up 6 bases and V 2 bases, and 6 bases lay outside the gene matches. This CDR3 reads CASSESLTGAEQYF. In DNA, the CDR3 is TGTGCCAGCAGTGAAAGCCTGACAGGGGCCGAGCAGTACTTC.

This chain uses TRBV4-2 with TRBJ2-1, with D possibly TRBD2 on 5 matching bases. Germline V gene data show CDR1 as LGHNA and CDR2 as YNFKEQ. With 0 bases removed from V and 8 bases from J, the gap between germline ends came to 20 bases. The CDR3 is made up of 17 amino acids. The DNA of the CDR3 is TGTGCCAGCAGCCAAGATAAAGATAGCGCCAACCGGGATGAGCAGTTCTTC. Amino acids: CASSQDKDSANRDEQFF.

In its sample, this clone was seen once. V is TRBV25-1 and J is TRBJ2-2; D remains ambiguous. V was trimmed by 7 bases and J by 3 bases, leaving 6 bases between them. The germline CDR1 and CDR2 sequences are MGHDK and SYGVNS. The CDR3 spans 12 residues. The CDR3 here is CASMRHTGELFF. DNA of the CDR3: TGTGCCAGCATGAGGCACACCGGGGAGCTGTTTTTT.

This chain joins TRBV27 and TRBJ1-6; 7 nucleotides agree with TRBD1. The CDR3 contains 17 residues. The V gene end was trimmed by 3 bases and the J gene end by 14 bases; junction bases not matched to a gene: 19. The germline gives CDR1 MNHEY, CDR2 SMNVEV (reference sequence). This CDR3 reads CASSLGLTGQSLLTLHF. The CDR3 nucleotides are TGTGCCAGCAGTTTGGGGTTGACGGGACAGAGTCTTTTGACCCTCCACTTT.

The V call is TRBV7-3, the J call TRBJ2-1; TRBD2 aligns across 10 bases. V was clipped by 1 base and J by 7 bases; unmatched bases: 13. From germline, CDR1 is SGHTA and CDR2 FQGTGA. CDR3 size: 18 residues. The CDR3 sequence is CASSLRPGTSVIGNEQFF. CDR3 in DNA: TGTGCCAGCAGCTTAAGGCCGGGGACTAGCGTTATAGGGAATGAGCAGTTCTTC.

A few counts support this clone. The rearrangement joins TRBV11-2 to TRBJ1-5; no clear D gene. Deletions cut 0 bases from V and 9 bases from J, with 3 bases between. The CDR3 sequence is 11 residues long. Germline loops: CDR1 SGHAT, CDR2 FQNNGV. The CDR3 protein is CASSLDGPQHF. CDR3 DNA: TGTGCCAGCAGCTTAGACGGGCCCCAGCATTTT.

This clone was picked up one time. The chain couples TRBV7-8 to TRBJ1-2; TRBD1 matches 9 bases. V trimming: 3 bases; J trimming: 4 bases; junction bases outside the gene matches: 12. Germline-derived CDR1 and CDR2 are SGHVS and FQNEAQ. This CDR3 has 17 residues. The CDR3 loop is CASSFAGQGVSAYGYTF. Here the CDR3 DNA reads TGTGCCAGCAGCTTCGCGGGACAGGGTGTCTCGGCCTATGGCTACACCTTC.

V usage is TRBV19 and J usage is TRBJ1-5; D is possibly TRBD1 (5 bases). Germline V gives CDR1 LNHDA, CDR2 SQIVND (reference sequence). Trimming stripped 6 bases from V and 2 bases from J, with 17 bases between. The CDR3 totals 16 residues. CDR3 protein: CASRVQSGARNQPQHF. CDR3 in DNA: TGTGCCAGTAGGGTACAGAGTGGGGCCCGCAATCAGCCCCAGCATTTT. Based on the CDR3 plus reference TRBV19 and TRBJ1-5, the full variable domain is DGGITQSPKYLFRKEGQNVTLSCEQNLNHDAMYWYRQDPGQGLRLIYYSQIVNDFQKGDIAEGYSVSREKKESFPLTVTSAQKNPTAFYLCASRVQSGARNQPQHFGDGTRLSIL.

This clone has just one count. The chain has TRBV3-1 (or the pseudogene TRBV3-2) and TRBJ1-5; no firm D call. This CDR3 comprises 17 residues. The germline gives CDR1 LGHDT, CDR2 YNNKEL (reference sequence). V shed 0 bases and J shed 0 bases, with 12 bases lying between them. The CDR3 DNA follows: TGTGCCAGCAGCCAAGATAGCAGAGGGCATAGCAATCAGCCCCAGCATTTT. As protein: CASSQDSRGHSNQPQHF.

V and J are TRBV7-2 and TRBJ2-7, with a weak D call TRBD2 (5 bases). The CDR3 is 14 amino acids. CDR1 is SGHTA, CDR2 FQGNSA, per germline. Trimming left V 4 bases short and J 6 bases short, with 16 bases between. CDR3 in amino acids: CASSSNYGESEQYV. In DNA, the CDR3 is TGTGCCAGCAGCTCCAACTATGGGGAGTCCGAGCAGTACGTC.

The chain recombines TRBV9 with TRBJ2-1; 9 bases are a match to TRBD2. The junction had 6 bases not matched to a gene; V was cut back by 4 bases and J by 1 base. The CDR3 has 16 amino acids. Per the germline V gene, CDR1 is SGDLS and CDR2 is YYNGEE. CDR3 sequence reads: CASSPRLAVSYNEQFF. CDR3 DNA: TGTGCCAGCAGCCCCCGACTAGCGGTTTCCTACAATGAGCAGTTCTTC.

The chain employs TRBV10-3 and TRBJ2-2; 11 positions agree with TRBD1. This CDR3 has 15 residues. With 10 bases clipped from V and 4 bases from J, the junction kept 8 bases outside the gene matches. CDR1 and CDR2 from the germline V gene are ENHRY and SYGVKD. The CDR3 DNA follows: TGTGCCAGCGTTCCGGGACAGGGGGTCACCGGGGAGCTGTTTTTT. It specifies CASVPGQGVTGELFF.

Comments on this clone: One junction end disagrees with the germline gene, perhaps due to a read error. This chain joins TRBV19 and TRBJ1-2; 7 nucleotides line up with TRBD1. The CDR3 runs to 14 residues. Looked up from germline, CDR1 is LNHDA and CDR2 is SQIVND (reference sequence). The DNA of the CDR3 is TGTGCCAGTAATATACAGGGGTCCAACTATGGCTACACCTTC. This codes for CASNIQGSNYGYTF.

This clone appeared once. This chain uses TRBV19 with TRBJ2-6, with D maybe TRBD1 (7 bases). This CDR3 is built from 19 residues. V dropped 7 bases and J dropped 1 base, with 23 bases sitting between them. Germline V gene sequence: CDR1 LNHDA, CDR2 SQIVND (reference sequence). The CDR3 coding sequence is TGTGCCAGTACCTCCGCCACGCTGACAGGGAGGTCTGGGGCCAACGTCCTGACTTTC. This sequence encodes CASTSATLTGRSGANVLTF.

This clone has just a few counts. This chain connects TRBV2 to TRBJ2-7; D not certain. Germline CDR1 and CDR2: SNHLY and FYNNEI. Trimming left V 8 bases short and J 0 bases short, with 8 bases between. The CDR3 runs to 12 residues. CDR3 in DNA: TGTGCCAGCGGTCCGAGCTCCTACGAGCAGTACTTC. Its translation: CASGPSSYEQYF.

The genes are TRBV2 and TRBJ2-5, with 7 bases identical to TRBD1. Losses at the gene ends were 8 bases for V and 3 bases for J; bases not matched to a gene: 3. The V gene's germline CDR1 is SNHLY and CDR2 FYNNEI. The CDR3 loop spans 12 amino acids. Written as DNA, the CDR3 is TGTGCCAGCGCTGGACAGGAAGAGACCCAGTACTTC. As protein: CASAGQEETQYF.

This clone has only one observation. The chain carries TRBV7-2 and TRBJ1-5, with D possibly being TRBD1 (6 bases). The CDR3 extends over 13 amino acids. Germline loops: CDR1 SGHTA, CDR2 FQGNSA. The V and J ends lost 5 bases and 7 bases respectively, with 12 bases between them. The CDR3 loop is CASSAQGRQPQHF. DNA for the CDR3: TGTGCCAGCAGCGCACAGGGTCGGCAGCCCCAGCATTTT. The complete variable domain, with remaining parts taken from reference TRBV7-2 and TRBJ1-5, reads GAGVSQSPSNKVTEKGKDVELRCDPISGHTALYWYRQSLGQGLEFLIYFQGNSAPDKSGLPSDRFSAERTGGSVSTLTIQRTQQEDSAVYLCASSAQGRQPQHFGDGTRLSIL.

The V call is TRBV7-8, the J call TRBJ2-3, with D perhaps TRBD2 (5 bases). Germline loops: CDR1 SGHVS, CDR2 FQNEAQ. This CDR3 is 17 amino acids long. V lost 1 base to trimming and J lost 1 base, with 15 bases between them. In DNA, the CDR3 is TGTGCCAGCAGCTTAGGTAGGGCTAGCCGGGGCACAGATACGCAGTATTTT. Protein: CASSLGRASRGTDTQYF.

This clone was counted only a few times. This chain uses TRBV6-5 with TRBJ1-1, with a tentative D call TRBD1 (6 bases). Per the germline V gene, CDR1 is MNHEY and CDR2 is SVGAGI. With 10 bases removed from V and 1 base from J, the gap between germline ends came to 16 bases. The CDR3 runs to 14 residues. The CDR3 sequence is CAISKSRGNTEAFF. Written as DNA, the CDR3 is TGTGCCATCTCTAAAAGCAGGGGGAACACTGAAGCTTTCTTT.

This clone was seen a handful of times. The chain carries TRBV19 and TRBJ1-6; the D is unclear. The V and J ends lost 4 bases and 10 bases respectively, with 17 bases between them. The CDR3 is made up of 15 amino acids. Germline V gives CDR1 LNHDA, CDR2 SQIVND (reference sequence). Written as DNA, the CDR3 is TGTGCCAGTAGTACTCAACTTGGCCGGGGATCACCCCTCCACTTT. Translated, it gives CASSTQLGRGSPLHF.

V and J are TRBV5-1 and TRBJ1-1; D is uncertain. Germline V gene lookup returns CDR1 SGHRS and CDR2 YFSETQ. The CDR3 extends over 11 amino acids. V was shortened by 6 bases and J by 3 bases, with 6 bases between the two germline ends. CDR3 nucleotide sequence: TGCGCCAGCAAGGAGGACACTGAAGCTTTCTTT. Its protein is CASKEDTEAFF. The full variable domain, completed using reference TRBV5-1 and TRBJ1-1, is KAGVTQTPRYLIKTRGQQVTLSCSPISGHRSVSWYQQTPGQGLQFLFEYFSETQRNKGNFPGRFSGRQFSNSRSEMNVSTLELGDSALYLCASKEDTEAFFGQGTRLTVV.

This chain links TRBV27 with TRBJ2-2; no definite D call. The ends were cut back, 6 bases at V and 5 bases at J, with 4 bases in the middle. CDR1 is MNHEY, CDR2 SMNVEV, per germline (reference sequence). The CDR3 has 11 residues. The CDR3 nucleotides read TGTGCCAGCAGCAAAACCGGGGAGCTGTTTTTT. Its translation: CASSKTGELFF.

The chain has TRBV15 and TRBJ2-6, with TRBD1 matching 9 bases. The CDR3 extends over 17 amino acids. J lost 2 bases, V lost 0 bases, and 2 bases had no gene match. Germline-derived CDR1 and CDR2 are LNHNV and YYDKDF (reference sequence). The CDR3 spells CATSRDWDRAGANVLTF. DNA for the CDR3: TGTGCCACCAGCAGAGATTGGGACAGGGCTGGGGCCAACGTCCTGACTTTC. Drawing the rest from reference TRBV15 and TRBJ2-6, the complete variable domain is DAMVIQNPRYQVTQFGKPVTLSCSQTLNHNVMYWYQQKSSQAPKLLFHYYDKDFNNEADTPDNFQSRRPNTSFCFLDIRSPGLGDTAMYLCATSRDWDRAGANVLTFGAGSRLTVL.

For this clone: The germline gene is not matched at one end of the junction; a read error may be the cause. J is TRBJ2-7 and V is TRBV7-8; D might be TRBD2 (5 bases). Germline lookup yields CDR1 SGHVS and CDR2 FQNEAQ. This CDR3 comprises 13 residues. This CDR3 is CASSPGVGLISFF. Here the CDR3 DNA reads TGTGCCAGCAGCCCCGGGGTAGGGCTTATATCCTTCTTC.

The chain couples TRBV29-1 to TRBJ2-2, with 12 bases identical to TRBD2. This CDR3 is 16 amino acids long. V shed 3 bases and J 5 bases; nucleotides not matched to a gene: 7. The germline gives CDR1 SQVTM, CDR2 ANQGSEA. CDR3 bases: TGCAGCGTTGATGGACTAGCGGGGTTCCTGACCGGGGAGCTGTTTTTT. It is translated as CSVDGLAGFLTGELFF.

The CDR3 nucleotides read TGTGCCAGCAGAGGCTCCAGGGGTGGCAATCAGCCCCAGCATTTT. As protein: CASRGSRGGNQPQHF. This chain uses TRBV2 with TRBJ1-5; D perhaps matches TRBD1 (6 bases). The CDR3 has 15 residues. The V end lost 6 bases, the J end lost 2 bases, and 14 bases lay between the germline ends. CDR1 is SNHLY, CDR2 FYNNEI, per germline.